Sequencing of this TCR beta chain was carried out in a study of blood T cell repertoires in COVID-19. Study overall: PBMCs, B-cell-depleted T cells, or T cells provided the cDNA or gDNA that made up the material.

Adults between roughly 18 and 90 years of age took part from fewer than 30 US areas. Researchers sorted participants into cohorts using their self-reported clinical history. Germline CDR1 is SGHAT and CDR2 is FQNNGV. The CDR3 is made up of 12 amino acids. The ends were cut back, 3 bases at V and 10 bases at J, with 12 bases in the middle. The authors' processing: From reference gene primer amplification, estimates of nucleated cell counts were derived. TCRdb's copy holds only in-frame clones and misses some; the assay was immunoSEQ multiplex PCR. From that table come the V and J calls and clone size; the DNA was used to work out D and trimming. This sample has fewer than 300,000 clones, with 88% found just once.

The source material was PBMCs or T cells enriched from blood (not recorded which). The chain carries TRBV11-2 and TRBJ1-1; D remains ambiguous. The clonotype comes from a woman in her 40s with acute COVID-19. CDR3 DNA: TGTGCCAGCAGCTTCCTAACTTCTCGAGCTTTCTTT. It translates to CASSFLTSRAFF.